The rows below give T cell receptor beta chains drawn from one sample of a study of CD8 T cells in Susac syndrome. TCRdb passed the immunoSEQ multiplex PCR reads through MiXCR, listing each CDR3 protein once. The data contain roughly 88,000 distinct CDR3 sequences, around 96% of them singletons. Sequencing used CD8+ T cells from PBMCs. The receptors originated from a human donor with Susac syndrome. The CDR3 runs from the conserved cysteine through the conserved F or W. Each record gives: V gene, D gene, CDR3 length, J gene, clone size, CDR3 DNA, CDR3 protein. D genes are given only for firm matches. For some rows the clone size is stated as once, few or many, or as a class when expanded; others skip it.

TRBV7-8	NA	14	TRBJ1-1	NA	TGTGCCAGCAGCGGGCGTGGGAACACGGTTGAAGCTTTCTTT	CASSGRGNTVEAFF
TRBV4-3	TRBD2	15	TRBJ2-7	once	TGCGCCAGCAGCCGACTAGCGGGAGGGCGCTACGAGCAGTACTTC	CASSRLAGGRYEQYF
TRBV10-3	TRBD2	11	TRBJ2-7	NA	TGTGCCATCTCGGGGGGACCCGAGCAGTACTTC	CAISGGPEQYF
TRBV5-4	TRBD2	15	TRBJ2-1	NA	TGTGCCAGCAGCTTGGAGACTAGCGGGTACAATGAGCAGTTCTTC	CASSLETSGYNEQFF
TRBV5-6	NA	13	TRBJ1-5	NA	TGTGCCAGCGGATTGAGTGGGGGTCAGCCCCAGCATTTT	CASGLSGGQPQHF
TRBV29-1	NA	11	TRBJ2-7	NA	TGCAGCGCGGAAGAGGATTACGAGCAGTACTTC	CSAEEDYEQYF
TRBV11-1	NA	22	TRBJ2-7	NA	TGTGCCAGCAGCTTGCTGCAGCCCCCGAGCGGCCCAACTCCAAGGAGACCCTACGAGCAGTACTTC	CASSLLQPPSGPTPRRPYEQYF
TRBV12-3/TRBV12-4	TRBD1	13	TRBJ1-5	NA	TGTGCCAGCAGCGGACAGGGGGCTGAGCCCCAGCATTTT	CASSGQGAEPQHF
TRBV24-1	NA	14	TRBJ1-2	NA	TGTGCCACCAGTGAGTCCGACAGGAACTATGGCTACACCTTC	CATSESDRNYGYTF
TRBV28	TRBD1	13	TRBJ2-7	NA	TGTGCCAGCAGTTTGTCAGGGGGCTACGAGCAGTACTTC	CASSLSGGYEQYF
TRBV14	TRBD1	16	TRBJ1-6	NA	TGTGCCAGCAGCCATCCTATACAGGGGGATAATTCACCCCTCCACTTT	CASSHPIQGDNSPLHF
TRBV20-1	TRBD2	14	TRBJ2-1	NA	TGCAGTGCTAGAGGACTAGCGGGGGGAGATGAGCAGTTCTTC	CSARGLAGGDEQFF
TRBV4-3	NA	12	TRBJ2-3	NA	TGCGCCAGCAGCGCCTCCCCCAGTACGCAGTATTTT	CASSASPSTQYF
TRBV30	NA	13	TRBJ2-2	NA	TGTGCCTGGAACAGGTTTCTAACCGGGGAGCTGTTTTTT	CAWNRFLTGELFF
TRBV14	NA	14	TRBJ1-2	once	TGTGCCAGCAGCCAAGATGGAACGGGGGATGGCTACACCTTC	CASSQDGTGDGYTF
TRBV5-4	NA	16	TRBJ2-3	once	TGTGCCAGCAGCTTGGATGGCGGGGTAGTCGCAGATACGCAGTATTTT	CASSLDGGVVADTQYF
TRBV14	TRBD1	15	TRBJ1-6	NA	TGTGCCAGCAGCCCCGCCCGGACAGGAGACTTGACCCTCCACTTT	CASSPARTGDLTLHF
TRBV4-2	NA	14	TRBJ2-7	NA	TGTGCCAGCAGCCAAGGGGGACAATCCTACGAGCAGTACTTC	CASSQGGQSYEQYF
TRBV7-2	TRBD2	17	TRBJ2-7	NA	TGTGCCAGCAGCGACCCAGTTCACGGGAGGCCCTCCTACGAGCAGTACTTC	CASSDPVHGRPSYEQYF
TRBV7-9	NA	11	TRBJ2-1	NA	TGTGCCAGCAGCCAAGTCCCTGACCAGTTCTTC	CASSQVPDQFF
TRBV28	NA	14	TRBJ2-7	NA	TGTGCCAGCAGTCTTGTATTCAGCTCCTACGAGCAGTACTTC	CASSLVFSSYEQYF
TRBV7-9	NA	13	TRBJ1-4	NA	TGTGCCAGCAGCCCCGAGGCCCGAAGAAAACTGTTTTTT	CASSPEARRKLFF